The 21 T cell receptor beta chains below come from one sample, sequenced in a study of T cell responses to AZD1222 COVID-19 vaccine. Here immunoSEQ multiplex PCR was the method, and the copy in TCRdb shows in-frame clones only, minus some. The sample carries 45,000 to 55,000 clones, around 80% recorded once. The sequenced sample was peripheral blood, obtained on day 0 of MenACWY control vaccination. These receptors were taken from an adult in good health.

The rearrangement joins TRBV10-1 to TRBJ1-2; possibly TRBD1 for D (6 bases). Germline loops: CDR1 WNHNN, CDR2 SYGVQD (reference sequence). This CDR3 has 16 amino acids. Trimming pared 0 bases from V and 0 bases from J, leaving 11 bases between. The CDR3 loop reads CASSESYRDTNYGYTF. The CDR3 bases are TGCGCCAGCAGTGAGTCATACAGGGATACTAACTATGGCTACACCTTC.

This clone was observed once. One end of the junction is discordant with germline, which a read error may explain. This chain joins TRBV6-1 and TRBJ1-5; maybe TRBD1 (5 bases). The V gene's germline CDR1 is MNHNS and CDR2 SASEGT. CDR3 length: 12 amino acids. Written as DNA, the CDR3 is TGTGCCAGCAGTGAACGCGAGGGGACCCCCCCATTT. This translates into CASSEREGTPPF.

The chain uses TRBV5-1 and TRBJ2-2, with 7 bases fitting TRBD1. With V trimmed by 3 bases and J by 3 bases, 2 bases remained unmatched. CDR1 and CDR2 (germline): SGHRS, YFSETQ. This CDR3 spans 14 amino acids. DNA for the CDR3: TGCGCCAGCAGCTCCCAGGGGGACACCGGGGAGCTGTTTTTT. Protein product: CASSSQGDTGELFF.

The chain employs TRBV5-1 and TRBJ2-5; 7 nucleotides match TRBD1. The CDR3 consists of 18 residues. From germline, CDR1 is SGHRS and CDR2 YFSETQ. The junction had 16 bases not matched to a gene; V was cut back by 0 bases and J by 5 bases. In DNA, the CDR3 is TGCGCCAGCAGCTTGGGGGGGACAGCCGCAAGTCGTGCGGAGACCCAGTACTTC. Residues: CASSLGGTAASRAETQYF.

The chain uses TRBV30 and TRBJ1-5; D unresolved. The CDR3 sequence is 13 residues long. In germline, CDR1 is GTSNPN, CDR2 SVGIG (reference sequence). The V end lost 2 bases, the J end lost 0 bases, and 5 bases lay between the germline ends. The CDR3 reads CAWSLYSNQPQHF. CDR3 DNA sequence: TGTGCCTGGAGTCTTTATAGCAATCAGCCCCAGCATTTT. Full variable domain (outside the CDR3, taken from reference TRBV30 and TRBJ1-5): SQTIHQWPATLVQPVGSPLSLECTVEGTSNPNLYWYRQAAGRGLQLLFYSVGIGQISSEVPQNLSASRPQDRQFILSSKKLLLSDSGFYLCAWSLYSNQPQHFGDGTRLSIL.

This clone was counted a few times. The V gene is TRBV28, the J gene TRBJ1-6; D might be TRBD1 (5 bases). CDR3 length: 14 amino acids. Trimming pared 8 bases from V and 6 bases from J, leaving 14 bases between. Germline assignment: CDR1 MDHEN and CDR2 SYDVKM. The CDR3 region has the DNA TGTGCCAGCGGGGGTGAGTCGTCTAATTCACCCCTCCACTTT. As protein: CASGGESSNSPLHF.

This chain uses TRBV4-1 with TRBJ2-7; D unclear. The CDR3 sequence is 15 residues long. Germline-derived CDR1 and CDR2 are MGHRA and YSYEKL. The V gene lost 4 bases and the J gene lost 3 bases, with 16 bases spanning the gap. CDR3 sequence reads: CASSLRLAIRYEQYF. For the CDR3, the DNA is TGCGCCAGCAGCCTGCGGTTGGCGATACGCTACGAGCAGTACTTC.

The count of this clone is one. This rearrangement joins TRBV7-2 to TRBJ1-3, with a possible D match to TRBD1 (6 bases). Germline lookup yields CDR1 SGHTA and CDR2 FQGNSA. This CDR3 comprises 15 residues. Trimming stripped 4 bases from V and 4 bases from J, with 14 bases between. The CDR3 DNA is TGTGCCAGCAGCTGGAGGGGGGGTGGCGGAAACACCATATATTTT. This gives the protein CASSWRGGGGNTIYF.

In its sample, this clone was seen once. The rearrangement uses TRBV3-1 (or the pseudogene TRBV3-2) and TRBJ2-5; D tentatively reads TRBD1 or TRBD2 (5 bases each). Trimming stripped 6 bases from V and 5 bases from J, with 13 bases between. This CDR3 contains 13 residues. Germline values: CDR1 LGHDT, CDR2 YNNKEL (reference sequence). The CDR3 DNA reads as TGTGCCAGCAGACGAGGGGTAACGGAGACCCAGTACTTC. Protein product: CASRRGVTETQYF.

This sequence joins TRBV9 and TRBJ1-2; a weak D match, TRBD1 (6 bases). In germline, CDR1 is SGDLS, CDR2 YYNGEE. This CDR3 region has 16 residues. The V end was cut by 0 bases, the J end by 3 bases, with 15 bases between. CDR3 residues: CASSVARDIIHYGYTF. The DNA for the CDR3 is TGTGCCAGCAGCGTAGCCCGGGACATCATACACTATGGCTACACCTTC.

The CDR3 protein is CASSDRGQSYGYTF. The CDR3 DNA reads TGTGCCAGCAGTGATAGGGGACAAAGCTATGGCTACACCTTC. The J gene is TRBJ1-2, the V gene TRBV2; D is possibly TRBD1 (6 bases). CDR1 SNHLY and CDR2 FYNNEI come from the germline V gene. Trimming left V 3 bases short and J 4 bases short, with 12 bases between. The CDR3 is 14 residues long.

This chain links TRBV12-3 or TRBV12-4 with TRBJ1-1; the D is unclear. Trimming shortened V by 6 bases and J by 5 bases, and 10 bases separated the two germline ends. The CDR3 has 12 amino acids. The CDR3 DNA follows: TGTGCCAGCAGATTCGGAGGAACTGAAGCTTTCTTT. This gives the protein CASRFGGTEAFF.

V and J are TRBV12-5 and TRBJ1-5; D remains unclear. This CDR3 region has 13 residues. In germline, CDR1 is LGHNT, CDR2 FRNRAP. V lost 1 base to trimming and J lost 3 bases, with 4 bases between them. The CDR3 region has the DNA TGTGCTAGTGGTTTGGGCTCCAATCAGCCCCAGCATTTT. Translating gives CASGLGSNQPQHF.

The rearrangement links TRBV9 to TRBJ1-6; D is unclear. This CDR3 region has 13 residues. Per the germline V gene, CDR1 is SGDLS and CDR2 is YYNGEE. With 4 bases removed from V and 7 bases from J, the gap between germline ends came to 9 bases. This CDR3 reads CASSSHFNSPLHF. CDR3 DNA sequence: TGTGCCAGCAGCTCCCATTTCAATTCACCCCTCCACTTT.

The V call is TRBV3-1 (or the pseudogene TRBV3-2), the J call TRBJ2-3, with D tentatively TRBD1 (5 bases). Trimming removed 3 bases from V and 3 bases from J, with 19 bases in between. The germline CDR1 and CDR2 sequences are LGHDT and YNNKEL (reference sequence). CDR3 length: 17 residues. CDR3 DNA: TGTGCCAGCAGCCATCCTCCCGGGTCTAGGGGTACAGATACGCAGTATTTT. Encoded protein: CASSHPPGSRGTDTQYF.

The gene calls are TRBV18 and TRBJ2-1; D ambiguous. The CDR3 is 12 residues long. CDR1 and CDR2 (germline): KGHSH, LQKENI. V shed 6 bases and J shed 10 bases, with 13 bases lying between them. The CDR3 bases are TGTGCCAGCTCCCTCTCGGGCTCCGAGCAGTTCTTC. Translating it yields CASSLSGSEQFF.

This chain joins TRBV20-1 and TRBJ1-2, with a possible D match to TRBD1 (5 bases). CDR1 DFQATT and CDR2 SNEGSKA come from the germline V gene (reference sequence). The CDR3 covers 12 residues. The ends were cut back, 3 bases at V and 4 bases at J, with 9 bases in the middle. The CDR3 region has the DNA TGCAGTGCTAGTATAACAGGCTATGGCTACACCTTC. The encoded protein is CSASITGYGYTF.

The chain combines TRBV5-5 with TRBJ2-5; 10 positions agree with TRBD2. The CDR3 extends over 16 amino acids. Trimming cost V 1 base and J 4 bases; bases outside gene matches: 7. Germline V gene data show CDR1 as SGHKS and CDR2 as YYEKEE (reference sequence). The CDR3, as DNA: TGTGCCAGCAGCTTGTCGTCTAGCGGGAGTCGAGAGACCCAGTACTTC. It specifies CASSLSSSGSRETQYF.

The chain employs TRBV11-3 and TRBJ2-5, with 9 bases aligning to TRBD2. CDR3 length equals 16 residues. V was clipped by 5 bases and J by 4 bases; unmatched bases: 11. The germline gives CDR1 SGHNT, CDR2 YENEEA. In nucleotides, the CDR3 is TGTGCCAGCAGCGAAGGTTCTAGCGGGACACTAGAGACCCAGTACTTC. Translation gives CASSEGSSGTLETQYF.

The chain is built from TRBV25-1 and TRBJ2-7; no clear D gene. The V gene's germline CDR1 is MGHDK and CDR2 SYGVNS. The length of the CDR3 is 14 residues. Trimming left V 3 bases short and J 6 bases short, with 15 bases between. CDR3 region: CASSDDQTGPEQYF. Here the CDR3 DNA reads TGTGCCAGCAGTGATGACCAGACCGGCCCCGAGCAGTACTTC.

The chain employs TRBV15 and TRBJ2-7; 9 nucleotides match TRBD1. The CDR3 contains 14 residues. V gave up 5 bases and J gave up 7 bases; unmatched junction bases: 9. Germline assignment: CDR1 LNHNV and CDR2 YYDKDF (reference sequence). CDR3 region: CATSPGGTGIEQYV. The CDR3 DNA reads TGTGCCACCAGCCCCGGGGGGACAGGGATTGAGCAGTACGTC.